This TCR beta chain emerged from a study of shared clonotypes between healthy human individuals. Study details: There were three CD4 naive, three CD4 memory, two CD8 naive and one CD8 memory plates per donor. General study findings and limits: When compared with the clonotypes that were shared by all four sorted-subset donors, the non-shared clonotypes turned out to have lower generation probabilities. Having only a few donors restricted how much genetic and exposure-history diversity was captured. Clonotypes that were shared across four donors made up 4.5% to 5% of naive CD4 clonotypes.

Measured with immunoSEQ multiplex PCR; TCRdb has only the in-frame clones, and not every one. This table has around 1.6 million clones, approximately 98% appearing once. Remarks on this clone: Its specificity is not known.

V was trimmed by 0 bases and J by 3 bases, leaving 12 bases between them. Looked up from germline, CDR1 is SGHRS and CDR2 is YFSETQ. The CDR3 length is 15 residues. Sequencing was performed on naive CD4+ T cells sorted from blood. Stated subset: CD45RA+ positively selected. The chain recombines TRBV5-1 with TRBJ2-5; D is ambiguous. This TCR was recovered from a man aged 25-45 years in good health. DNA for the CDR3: TGCGCCAGCAGCTTGGCTCTAATGGGTGAAGAGACCCAGTACTTC. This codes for CASSLALMGEETQYF.